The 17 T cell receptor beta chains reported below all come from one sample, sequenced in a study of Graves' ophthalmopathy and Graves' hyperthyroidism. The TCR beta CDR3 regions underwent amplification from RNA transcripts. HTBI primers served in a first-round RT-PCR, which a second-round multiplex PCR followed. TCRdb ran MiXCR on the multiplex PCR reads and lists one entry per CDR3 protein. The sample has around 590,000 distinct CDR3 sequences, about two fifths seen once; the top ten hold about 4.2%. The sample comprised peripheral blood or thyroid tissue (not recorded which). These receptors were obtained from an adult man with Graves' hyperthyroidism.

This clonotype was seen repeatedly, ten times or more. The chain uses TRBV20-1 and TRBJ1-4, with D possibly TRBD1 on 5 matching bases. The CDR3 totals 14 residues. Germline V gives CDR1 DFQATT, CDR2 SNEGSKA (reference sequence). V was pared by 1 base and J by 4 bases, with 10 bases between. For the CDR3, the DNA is TGCAGTGCTAGAGCGTTGCAGGGTAATGAAAAACTGTTTTTT. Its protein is CSARALQGNEKLFF.

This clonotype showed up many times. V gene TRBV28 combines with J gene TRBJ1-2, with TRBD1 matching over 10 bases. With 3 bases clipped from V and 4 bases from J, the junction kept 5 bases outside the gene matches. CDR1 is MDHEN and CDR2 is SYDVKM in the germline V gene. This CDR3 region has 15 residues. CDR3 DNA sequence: TGTGCCAGCAGTTTGGGGGACAGGGGACTCTATGGCTACACCTTC. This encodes CASSLGDRGLYGYTF.

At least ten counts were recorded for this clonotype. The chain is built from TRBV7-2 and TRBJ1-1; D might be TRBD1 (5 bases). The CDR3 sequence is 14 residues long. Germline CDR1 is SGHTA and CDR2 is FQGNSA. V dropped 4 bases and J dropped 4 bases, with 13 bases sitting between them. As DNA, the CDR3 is TGTGCCAGCAGCTCTCGGGACTTCCTCACTGAAGCTTTCTTT. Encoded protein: CASSSRDFLTEAFF.

The CDR3 DNA is TGTGCCAGCAGTAAAGACAGGGGGCGATCTGGCTACACCTTC. Protein sequence: CASSKDRGRSGYTF. This chain connects TRBV28 to TRBJ1-2, with 10 bases aligning to TRBD1. The junction had 7 bases not matched to a gene; V was cut back by 5 bases and J by 7 bases. Looked up from germline, CDR1 is MDHEN and CDR2 is SYDVKM. The CDR3 contains 14 residues.

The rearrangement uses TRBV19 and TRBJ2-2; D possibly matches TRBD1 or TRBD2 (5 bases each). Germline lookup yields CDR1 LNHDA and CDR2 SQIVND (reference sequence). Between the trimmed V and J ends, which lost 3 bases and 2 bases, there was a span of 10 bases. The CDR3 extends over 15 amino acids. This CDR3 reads CASSMGPYNTGELFF. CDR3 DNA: TGTGCCAGTAGTATGGGACCCTATAACACCGGGGAGCTGTTTTTT.

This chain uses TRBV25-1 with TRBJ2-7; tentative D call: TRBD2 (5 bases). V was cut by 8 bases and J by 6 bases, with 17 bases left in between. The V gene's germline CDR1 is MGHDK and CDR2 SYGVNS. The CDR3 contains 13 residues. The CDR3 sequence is CASSKGGRVEQYF. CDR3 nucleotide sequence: TGTGCCAGCTCCAAGGGCGGGCGGGTCGAGCAGTACTTC.

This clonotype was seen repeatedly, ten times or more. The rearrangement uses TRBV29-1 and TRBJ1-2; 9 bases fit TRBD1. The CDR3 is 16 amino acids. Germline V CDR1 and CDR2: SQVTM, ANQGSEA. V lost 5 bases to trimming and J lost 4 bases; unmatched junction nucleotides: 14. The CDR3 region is CSVFTRTGDLFYGYTF. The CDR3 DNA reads TGCAGCGTTTTTACCCGGACAGGGGATCTCTTCTATGGCTACACCTTC.

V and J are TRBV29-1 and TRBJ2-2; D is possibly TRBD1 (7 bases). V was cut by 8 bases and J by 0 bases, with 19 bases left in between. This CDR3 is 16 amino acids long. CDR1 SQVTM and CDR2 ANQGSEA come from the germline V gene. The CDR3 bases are TGCAGCTTAATGGGACGGGGGACAGCGAACACCGGGGAGCTGTTTTTT. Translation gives CSLMGRGTANTGELFF.

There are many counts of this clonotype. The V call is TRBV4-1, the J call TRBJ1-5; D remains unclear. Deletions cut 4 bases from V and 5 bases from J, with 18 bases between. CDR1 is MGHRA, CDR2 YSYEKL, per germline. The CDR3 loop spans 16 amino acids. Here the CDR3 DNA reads TGCGCCAGCAGCCTCACGGCCACGATGCCTCATCAGCCCCAGCATTTT. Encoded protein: CASSLTATMPHQPQHF.

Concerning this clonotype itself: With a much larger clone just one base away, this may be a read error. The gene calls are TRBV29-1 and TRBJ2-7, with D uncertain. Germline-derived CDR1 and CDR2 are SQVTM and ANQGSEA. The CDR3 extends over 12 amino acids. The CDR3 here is CSVDSDRNEQCF. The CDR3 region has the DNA TGCAGCGTTGATTCAGATCGAAACGAGCAGTGCTTC.

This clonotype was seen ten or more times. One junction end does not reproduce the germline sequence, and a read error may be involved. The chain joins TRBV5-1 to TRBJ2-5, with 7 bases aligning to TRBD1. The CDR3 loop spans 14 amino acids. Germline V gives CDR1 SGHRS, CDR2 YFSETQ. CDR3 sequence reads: CASSLRDSQETQYF. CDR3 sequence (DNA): TGTGCTAGCAGCTTAAGGGACAGTCAAGAGACCCAGTACTTC.

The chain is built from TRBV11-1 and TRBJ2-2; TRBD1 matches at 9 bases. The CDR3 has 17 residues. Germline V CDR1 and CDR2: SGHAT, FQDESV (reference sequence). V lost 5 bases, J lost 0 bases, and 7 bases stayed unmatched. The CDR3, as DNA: TGTGCCAGCAGCCCTCCCCGACAGGGGGCGAACACCGGGGAGCTGTTTTTT. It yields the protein CASSPPRQGANTGELFF.

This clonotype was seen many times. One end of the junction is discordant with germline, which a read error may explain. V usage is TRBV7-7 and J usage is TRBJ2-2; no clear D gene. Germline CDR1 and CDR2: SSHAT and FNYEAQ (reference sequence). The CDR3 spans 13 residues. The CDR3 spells CASSLFESGELFF. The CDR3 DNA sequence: TGTGCTAGCAGCTTATTCGAATCCGGGGAGCTGTTTTTT.

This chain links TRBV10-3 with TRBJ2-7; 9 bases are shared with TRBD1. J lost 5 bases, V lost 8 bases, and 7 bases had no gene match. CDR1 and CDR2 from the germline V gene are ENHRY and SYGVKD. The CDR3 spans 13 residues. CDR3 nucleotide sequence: TGTGCCATCGCGGGACAGGGTGTCCACGAGCAGTACTTC. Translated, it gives CAIAGQGVHEQYF.

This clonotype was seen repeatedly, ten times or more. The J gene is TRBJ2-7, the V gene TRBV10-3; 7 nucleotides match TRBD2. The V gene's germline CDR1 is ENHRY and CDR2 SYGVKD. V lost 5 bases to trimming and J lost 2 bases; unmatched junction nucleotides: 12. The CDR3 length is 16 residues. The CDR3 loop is CAISLAPGTTAYEQYF. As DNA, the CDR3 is TGTGCCATCAGTCTTGCCCCCGGGACTACAGCCTACGAGCAGTACTTC.

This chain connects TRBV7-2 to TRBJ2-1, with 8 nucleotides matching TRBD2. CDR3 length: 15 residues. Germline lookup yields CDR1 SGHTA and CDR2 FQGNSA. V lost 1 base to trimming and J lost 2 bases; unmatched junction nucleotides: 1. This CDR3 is CASSLGGGTYNEQFF. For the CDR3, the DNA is TGTGCCAGCAGCTTAGGCGGGGGGACCTACAATGAGCAGTTCTTC.

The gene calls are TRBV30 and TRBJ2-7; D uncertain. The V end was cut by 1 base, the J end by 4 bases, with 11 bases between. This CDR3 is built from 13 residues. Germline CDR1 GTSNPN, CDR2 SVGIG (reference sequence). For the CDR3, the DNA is TGTGCCTGGAGTGCAAAAGGTCTTTACGAGCAGTACTTC. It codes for CAWSAKGLYEQYF.